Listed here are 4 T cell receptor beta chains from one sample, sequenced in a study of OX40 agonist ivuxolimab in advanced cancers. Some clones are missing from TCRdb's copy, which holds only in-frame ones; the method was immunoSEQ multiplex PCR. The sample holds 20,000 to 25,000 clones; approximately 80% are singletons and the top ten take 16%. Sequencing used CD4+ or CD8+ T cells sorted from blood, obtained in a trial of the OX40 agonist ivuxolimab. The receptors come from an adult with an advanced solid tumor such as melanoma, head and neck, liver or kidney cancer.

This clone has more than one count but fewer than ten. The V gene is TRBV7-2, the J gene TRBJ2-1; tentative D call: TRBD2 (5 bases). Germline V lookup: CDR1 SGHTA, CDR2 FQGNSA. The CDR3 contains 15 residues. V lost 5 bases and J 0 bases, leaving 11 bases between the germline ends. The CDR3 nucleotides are TGTGCCAGCAGCCTGAGCGGAAACTCCTACAATGAGCAGTTCTTC. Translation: CASSLSGNSYNEQFF.

The CDR3 sequence is CASSSRPRGPKSPLHF. CDR3 nucleotide sequence: TGTGCCAGCAGCTCACGCCCTCGGGGCCCAAAATCACCCCTCCACTTT. The genes are TRBV7-2 and TRBJ1-6; possible D gene TRBD1, 5 bases. This CDR3 is 16 amino acids long. The germline gives CDR1 SGHTA, CDR2 FQGNSA. The V gene lost 4 bases and the J gene lost 10 bases, with 20 bases spanning the gap.

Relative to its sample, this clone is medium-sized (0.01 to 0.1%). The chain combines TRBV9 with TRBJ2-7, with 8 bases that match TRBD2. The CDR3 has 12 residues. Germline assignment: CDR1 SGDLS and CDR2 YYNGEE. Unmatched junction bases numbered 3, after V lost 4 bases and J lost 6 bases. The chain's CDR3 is CASSPGGGEQYF. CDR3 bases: TGTGCCAGCAGCCCGGGGGGGGGCGAGCAGTACTTC.

The CDR3 spells CASSSEESGSSYNEQFF. CDR3 coding DNA: TGTGCCAGTAGTAGTGAGGAATCGGGGAGCTCCTACAATGAGCAGTTCTTC. The chain carries TRBV19 and TRBJ2-1; tentative D call: TRBD2 (5 bases). Germline CDR1 and CDR2: LNHDA and SQIVND (reference sequence). This CDR3 is 17 amino acids long. Between the trimmed V and J ends, which lost 4 bases and 0 bases, there was a span of 16 bases.